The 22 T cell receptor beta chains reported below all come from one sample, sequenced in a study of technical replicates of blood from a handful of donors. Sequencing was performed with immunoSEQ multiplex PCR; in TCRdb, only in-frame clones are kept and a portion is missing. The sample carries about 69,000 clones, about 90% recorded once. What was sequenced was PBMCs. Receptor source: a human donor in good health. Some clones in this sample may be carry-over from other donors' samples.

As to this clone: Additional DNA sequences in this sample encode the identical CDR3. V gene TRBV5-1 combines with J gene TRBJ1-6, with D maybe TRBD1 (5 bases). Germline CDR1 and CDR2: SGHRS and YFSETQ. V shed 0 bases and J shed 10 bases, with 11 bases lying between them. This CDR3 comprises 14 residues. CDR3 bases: TGCGCCAGCAGCTTGGCCGGGGGTTACTCACCCCTCCACTTT. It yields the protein CASSLAGGYSPLHF.

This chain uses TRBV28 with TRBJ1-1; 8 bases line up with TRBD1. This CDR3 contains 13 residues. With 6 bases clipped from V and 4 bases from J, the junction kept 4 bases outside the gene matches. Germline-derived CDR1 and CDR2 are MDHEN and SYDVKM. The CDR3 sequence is CASRGQAVTEAFF. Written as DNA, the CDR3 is TGTGCCAGCAGGGGACAGGCGGTCACTGAAGCTTTCTTT. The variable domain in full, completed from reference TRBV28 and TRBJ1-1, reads DVKVTQSSRYLVKRTGEKVFLECVQDMDHENMFWYRQDPGLGLRLIYFSYDVKMKEKGDIPEGYSVSREKKERFSLILESASTNQTSMYLCASRGQAVTEAFFGQGTRLTVV.

The CDR3 here is CASSLTGTSGSREQYF. In DNA, the CDR3 is TGTGCCAGCAGCTTGACCGGGACTAGCGGGAGTCGCGAGCAGTACTTC. The chain joins TRBV5-6 to TRBJ2-7; TRBD2 aligns across 14 bases. Germline V gene data show CDR1 as SGHDT and CDR2 as YYEEEE. CDR3 length: 16 residues. J gave up 6 bases and V 1 base, and 6 bases lay outside the gene matches. Supplemented by reference TRBV5-6 and TRBJ2-7, the full variable domain reads DAGVTQSPTHLIKTRGQQVTLRCSPKSGHDTVSWYQQALGQGPQFIFQYYEEEERQRGNFPDRFSGHQFPNYSSELNVNALLLGDSALYLCASSLTGTSGSREQYFGPGTRLTVT.

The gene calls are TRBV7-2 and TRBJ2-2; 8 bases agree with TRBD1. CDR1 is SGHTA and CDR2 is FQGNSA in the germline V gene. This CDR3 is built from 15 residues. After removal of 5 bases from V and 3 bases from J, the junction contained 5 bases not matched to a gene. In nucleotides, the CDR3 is TGTGCCAGCAGCACAGGACAGGGTTACACCGGGGAGCTGTTTTTT. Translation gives CASSTGQGYTGELFF.

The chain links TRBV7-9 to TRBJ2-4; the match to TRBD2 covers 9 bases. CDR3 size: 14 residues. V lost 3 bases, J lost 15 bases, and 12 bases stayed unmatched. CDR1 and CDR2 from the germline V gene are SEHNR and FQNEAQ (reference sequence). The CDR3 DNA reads TGTGCCAGCAGCTTTCCGAGCGGGGGGCCCTCTCTGTACTTC. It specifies CASSFPSGGPSLYF.

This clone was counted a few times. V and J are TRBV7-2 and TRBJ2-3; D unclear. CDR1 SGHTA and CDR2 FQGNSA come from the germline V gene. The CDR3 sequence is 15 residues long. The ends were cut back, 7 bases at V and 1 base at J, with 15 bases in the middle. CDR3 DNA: TGTGCCAGCATCCCCTGGTGGTTAGGCACAGATACGCAGTATTTT. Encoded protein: CASIPWWLGTDTQYF.

CDR3 loop: CASSQLAGSGGGELFF. The CDR3, as DNA: TGCGCCAGCAGTCAGCTAGCGGGATCCGGGGGCGGGGAGCTGTTTTTT. This chain joins TRBV4-3 and TRBJ2-2, with TRBD2 identical over 9 bases. The junction had 12 bases not matched to a gene; V was cut back by 6 bases and J by 7 bases. The germline V gene has CDR1 LGHNA and CDR2 YSLEER. This CDR3 is built from 16 residues.

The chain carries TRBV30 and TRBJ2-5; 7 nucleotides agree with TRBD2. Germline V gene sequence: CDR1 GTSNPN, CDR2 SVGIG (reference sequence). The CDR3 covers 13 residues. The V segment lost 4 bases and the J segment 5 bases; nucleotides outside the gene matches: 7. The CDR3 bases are TGTGCCTGGATGCTAGCGGTAGGGGAGACCCAGTACTTC. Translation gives CAWMLAVGETQYF.

CDR3 nucleotide sequence: TGTGCCAGCAGTTTTAGCGGGGGGCTGAACACCGGGGAGCTGTTTTTT. It yields the protein CASSFSGGLNTGELFF. This chain links TRBV7-2 with TRBJ2-2, with 10 bases identical to TRBD2. From germline, CDR1 is SGHTA and CDR2 FQGNSA. This CDR3 is 16 amino acids long. J was trimmed by 1 base and V by 6 bases; bases with no gene match: 5.

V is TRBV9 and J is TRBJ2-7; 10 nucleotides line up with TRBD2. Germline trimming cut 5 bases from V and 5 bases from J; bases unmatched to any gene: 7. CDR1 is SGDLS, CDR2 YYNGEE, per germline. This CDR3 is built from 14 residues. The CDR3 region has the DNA TGTGCCAGCAGTCCTAGCGGGAGTGTCCACGAGCAGTACTTC. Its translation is CASSPSGSVHEQYF.

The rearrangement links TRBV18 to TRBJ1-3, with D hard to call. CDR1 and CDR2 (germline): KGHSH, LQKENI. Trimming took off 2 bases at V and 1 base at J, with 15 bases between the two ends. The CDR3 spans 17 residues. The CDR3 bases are TGTGCCAGCTCACCAAGACCTCCCTCCGGGTCTGGAAACACCATATATTTT. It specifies CASSPRPPSGSGNTIYF.

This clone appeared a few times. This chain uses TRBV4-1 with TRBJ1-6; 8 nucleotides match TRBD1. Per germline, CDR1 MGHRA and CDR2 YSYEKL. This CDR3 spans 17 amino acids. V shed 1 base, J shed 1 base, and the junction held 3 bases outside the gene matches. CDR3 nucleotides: TGCGCCAGCAGCCAAGGGACAGGGACGTCCTATAATTCACCCCTCCACTTT. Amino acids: CASSQGTGTSYNSPLHF.

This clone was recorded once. CDR3 in DNA: TGTGCCAGCAGCCCGTCAAGGACTAGCGAAGAGACCCAGTACTTC. This translates into CASSPSRTSEETQYF. The chain has TRBV5-6 and TRBJ2-5, with TRBD2 identical over 9 bases. Per germline, CDR1 SGHDT and CDR2 YYEEEE. The junction had 7 bases not matched to a gene; V was cut back by 4 bases and J by 3 bases. This CDR3 has 15 amino acids.

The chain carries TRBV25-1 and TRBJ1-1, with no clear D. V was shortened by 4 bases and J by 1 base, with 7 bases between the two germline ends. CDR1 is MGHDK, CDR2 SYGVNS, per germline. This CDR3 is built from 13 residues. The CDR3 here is CASSVEGNTEAFF. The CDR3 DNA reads TGTGCCAGCAGTGTAGAGGGGAACACTGAAGCTTTCTTT.

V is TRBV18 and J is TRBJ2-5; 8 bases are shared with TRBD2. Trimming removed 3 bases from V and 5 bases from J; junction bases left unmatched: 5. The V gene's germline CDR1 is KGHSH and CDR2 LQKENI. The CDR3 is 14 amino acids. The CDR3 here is CASSPEAGDETQYF. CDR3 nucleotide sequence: TGTGCCAGCTCACCGGAAGCGGGAGACGAGACCCAGTACTTC.

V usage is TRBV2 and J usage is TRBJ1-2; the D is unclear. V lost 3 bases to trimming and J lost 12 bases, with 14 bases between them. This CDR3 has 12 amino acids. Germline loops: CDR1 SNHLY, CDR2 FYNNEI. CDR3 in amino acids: CASSDLFGGNTF. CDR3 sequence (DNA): TGTGCCAGCAGTGATCTCTTCGGAGGGAACACCTTC.

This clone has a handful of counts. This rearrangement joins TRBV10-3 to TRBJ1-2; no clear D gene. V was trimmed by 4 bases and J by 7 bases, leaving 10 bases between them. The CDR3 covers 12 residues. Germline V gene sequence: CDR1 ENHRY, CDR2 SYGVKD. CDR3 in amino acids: CAISGAAGGYTF. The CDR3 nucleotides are TGTGCCATCAGTGGTGCTGCGGGTGGCTACACCTTC.

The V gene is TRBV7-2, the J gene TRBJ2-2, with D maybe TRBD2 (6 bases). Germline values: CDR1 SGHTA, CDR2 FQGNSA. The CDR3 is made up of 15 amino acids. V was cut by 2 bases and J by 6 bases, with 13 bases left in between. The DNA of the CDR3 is TGTGCCAGCAGCTTATACTTTGGCGGGGCCGGGGAGCTGTTTTTT. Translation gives CASSLYFGGAGELFF.

The CDR3 is CAISLSGGANQETQYF. In nucleotides, the CDR3 is TGTGCCATCAGCCTGAGCGGGGGGGCGAATCAAGAGACCCAGTACTTC. The chain combines TRBV10-3 with TRBJ2-5; 10 bases are shared with TRBD2. This CDR3 contains 16 residues. Germline V lookup: CDR1 ENHRY, CDR2 SYGVKD. Losses at the gene ends were 6 bases for V and 2 bases for J; bases not matched to a gene: 9.

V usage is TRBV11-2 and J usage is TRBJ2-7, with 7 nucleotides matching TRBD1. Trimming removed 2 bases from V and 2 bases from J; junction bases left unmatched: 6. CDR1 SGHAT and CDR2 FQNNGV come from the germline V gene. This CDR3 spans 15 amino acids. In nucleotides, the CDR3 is TGTGCCAGCAGCTTACAATGGGACAGAACCTACGAGCAGTACTTC. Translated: CASSLQWDRTYEQYF. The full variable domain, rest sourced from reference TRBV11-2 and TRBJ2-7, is EAGVAQSPRYKIIEKRQSVAFWCNPISGHATLYWYQQILGQGPKLLIQFQNNGVVDDSQLPKDRFSAERLKGVDSTLKIQPAKLEDSAVYLCASSLQWDRTYEQYFGPGTRLTVT.

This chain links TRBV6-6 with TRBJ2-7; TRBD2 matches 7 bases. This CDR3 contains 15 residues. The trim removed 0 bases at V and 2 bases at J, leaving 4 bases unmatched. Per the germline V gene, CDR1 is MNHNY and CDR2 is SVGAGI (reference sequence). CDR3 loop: CASSYSPSGTYEQYF. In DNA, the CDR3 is TGTGCCAGCAGTTACTCCCCTAGCGGCACCTACGAGCAGTACTTC.

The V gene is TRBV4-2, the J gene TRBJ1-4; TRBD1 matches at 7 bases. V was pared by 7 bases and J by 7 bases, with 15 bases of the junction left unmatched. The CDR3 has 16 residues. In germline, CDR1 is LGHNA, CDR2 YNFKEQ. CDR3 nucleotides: TGTGCCAGCACCACGGGGGCCGGGACAGTAGGTGAAAAACTGTTTTTT. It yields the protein CASTTGAGTVGEKLFF.